This T cell receptor (beta chain) derives from a study of blood T cells in healthy people across ages. Study overall: Template switching caught about one barcoded beta molecule for each two T cells. Overall study results and limits: PBMCs left unsorted prevented a conclusive naive versus antigen-experienced comparison.

Next came a second PCR, run for about 6 to 11 cycles, which used a sample-barcoded 5' primer along with a J-beta primer mix. Each cDNA molecule was tagged by a template-switch adaptor with 12 random nucleotides. TCRdb used MiXCR to reprocess the 5' RACE reads, holding one entry per CDR3 protein. The sample contains some 1.7 million distinct CDR3 sequences, over 25% of which appear only once. This clonotype was seen only a few times. As yet, its antigen is unknown. From germline, CDR1 is KGHSH and CDR2 LQKENI. Between the trimmed V and J ends, which lost 6 bases and 8 bases, there was a span of 19 bases. The CDR3 covers 14 residues.

Sequenced: blood. This TCR was recovered from a woman younger than 45 in good health. The chain carries TRBV18 and TRBJ1-2; D not resolved. CDR3: CASSLNTGVIGYTF. In DNA form, the CDR3 reads TGTGCCAGCTCCCTGAACACCGGAGTAATAGGCTACACCTTC.